This T cell receptor beta chain stems from a study of cytomegalovirus exposure and HLA in healthy donors. The PCR ran on 60 Vbeta and 13 Jbeta primers. TCRdb's table, derived via immunoSEQ multiplex PCR, lists solely in-frame clones and lacks some. Of approximately 180,000 clones listed, around 80% are singletons. The CDR3 has 17 amino acids. J gave up 3 bases and V 2 bases, and 7 bases lay outside the gene matches. CDR1 and CDR2 from the germline V gene are MNHEY and SMNVEV (reference sequence). The sequencing input was PBMCs. This sequence was found in a woman in her 30s in good health and CMV-seropositive. The V and J genes are TRBV27 and TRBJ2-5; 12 bases match TRBD1. CDR3 bases: TGTGCCAGCAGTTTACTTGGGACAGGGGGCGGGAAAGAGACCCAGTACTTC. Protein: CASSLLGTGGGKETQYF.